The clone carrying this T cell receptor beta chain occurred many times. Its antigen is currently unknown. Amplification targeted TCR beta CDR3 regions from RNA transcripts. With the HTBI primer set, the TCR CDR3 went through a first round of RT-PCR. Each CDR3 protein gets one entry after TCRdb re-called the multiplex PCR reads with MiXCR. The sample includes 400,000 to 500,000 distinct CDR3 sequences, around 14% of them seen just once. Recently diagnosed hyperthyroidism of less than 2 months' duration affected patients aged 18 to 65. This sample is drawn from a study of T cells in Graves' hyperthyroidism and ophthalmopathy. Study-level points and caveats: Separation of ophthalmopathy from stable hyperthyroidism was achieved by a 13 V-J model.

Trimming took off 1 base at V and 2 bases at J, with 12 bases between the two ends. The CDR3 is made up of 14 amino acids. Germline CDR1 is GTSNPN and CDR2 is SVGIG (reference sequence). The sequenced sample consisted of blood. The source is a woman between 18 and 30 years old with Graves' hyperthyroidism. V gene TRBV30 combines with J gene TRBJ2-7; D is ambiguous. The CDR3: CAWSGRLRTYEQYF. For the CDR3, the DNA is TGTGCCTGGAGTGGTCGACTGCGAACCTACGAGCAGTACTTC.